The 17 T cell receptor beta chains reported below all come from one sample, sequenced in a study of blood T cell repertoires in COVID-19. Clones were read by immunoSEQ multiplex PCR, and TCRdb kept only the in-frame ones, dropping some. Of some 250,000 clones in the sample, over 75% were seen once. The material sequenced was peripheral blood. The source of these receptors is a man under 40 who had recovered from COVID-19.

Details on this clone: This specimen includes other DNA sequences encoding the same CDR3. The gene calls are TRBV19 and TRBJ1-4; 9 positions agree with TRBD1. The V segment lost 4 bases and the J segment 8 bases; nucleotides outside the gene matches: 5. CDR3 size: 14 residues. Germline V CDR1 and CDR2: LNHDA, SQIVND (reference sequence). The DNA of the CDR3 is TGTGCCAGTAGTACGGGACAGGGCGTAGAAAAACTGTTTTTT. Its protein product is CASSTGQGVEKLFF.

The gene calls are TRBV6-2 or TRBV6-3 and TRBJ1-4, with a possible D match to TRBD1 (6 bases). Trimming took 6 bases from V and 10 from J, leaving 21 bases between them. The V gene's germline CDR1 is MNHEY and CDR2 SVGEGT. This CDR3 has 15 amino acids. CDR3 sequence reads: CASSADSLRWGKLFF. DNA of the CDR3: TGTGCCAGCAGCGCGGACAGTCTACGGTGGGGAAAACTGTTTTTT.

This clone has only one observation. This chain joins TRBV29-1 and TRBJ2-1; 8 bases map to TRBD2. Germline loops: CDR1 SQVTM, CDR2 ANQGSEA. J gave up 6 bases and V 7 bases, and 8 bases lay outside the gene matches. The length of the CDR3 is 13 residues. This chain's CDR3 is CSGGRSPLNEQFF. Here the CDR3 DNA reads TGCAGCGGCGGGAGGAGCCCCCTCAATGAGCAGTTCTTC.

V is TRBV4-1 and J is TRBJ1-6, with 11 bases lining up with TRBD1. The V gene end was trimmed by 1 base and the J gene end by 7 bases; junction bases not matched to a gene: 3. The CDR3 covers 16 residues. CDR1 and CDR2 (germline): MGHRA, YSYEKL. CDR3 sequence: CASSQVGQGDNSPLHF. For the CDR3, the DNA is TGCGCCAGCAGCCAAGTGGGACAGGGGGACAATTCACCCCTCCACTTT.

Here the CDR3 DNA reads TGCGCCAGCAGCCCTACACAGGGTTATAATTCACCCCTCCACTTT. Residues: CASSPTQGYNSPLHF. The chain couples TRBV5-1 to TRBJ1-6, with D possibly matching TRBD1 (6 bases). V was trimmed by 4 bases and J by 4 bases, leaving 12 bases between them. CDR3 length: 15 amino acids. Germline V gene sequence: CDR1 SGHRS, CDR2 YFSETQ.

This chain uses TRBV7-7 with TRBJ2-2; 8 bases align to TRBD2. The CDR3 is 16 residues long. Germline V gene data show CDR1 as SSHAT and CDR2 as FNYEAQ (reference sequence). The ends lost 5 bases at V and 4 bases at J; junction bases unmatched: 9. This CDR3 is CASSPREGQTTGELFF. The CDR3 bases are TGTGCCAGCAGCCCACGGGAGGGGCAAACCACCGGGGAGCTGTTTTTT.

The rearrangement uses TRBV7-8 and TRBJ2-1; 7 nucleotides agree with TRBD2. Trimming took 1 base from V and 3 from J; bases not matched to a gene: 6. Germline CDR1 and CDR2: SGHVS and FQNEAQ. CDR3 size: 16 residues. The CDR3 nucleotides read TGTGCCAGCAGCTTAGGGACTAGGGGATACTACAATGAGCAGTTCTTC. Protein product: CASSLGTRGYYNEQFF.

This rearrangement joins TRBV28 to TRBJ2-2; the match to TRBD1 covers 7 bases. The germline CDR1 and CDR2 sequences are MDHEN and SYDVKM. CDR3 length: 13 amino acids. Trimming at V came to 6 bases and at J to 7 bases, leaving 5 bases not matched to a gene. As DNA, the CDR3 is TGTGCCAGCAGCGCACGACAGGGCGGGGAGCTGTTTTTT. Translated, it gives CASSARQGGELFF.

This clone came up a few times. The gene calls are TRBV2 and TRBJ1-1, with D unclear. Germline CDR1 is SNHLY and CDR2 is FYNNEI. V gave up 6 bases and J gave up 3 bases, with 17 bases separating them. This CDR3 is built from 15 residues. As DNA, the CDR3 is TGTGCCAGCAGGGGAGGCCTAGGCAGATACACTGAAGCTTTCTTT. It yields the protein CASRGGLGRYTEAFF.

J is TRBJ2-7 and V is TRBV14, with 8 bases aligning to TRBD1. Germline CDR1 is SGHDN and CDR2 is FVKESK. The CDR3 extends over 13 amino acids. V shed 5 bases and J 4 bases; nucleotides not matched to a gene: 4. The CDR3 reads CASSFGQGYEQYV. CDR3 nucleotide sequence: TGTGCCAGCAGCTTCGGACAGGGTTACGAGCAGTACGTC.

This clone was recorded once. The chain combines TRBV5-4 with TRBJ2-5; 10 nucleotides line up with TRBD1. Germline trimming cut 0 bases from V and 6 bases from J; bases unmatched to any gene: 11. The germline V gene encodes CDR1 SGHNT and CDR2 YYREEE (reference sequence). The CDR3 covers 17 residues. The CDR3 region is CASSLVPGQGKSQTQYF. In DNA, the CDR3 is TGTGCCAGCAGCTTGGTCCCGGGACAGGGGAAGTCGCAGACCCAGTACTTC.

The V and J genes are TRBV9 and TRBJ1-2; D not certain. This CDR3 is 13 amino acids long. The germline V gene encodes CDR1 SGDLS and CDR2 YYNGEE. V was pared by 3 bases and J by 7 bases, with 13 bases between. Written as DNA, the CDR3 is TGTGCCAGCAGCGCGGCCCCCCGCGGTGGCTACACCTTC. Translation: CASSAAPRGGYTF.

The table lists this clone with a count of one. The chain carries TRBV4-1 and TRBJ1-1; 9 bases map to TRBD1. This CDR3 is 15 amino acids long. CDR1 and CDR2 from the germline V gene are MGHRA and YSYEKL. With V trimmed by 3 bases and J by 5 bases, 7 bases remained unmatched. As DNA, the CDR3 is TGCGCCAGCAGCCATCCGGGACAGGGAGGGACTGAAGCTTTCTTT. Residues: CASSHPGQGGTEAFF.

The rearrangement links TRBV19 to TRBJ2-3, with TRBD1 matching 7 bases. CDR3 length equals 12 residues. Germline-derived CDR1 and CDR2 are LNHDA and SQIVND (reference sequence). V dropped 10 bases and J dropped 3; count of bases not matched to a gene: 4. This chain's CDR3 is CATGQATDTQYF. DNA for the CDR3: TGTGCCACCGGACAGGCAACAGATACGCAGTATTTT.

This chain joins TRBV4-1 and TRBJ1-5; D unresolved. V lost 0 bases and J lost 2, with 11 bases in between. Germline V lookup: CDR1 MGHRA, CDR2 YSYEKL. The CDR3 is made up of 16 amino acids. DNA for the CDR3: TGCGCCAGCAGCCAAGACACGTACCGCGGCAATCAGCCCCAGCATTTT. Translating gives CASSQDTYRGNQPQHF.

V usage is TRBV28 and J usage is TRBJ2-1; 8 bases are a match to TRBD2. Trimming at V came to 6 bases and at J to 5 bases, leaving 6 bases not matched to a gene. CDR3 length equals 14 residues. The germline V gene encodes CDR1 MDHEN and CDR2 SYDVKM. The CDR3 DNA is TGTGCCAGCAGCCCGGGGGGGCCGCACAATGAGCAGTTCTTC. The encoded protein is CASSPGGPHNEQFF.

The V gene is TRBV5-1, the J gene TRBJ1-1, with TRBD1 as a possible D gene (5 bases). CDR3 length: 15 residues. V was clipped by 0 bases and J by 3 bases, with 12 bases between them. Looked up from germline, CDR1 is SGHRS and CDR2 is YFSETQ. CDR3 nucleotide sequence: TGCGCCAGCAGCTTGGCCAACGGGGGGGACACTGAAGCTTTCTTT. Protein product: CASSLANGGDTEAFF.